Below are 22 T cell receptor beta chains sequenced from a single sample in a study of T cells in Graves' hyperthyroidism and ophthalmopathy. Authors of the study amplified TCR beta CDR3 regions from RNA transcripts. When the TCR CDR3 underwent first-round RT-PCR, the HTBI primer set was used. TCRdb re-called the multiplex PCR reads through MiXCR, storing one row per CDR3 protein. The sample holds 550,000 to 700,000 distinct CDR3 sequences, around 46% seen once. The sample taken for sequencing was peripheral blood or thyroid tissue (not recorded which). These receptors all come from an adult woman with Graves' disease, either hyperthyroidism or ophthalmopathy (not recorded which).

The CDR3 coding sequence is TGCAGTGCCAGGACGGGGAGCTGGGGTGAAGCTTTCTTT. This codes for CSARTGSWGEAFF. The chain carries TRBV20-1 and TRBJ1-1; D not certain. This CDR3 has 13 residues. CDR1 DFQATT and CDR2 SNEGSKA come from the germline V gene (reference sequence). The ends were cut back, 6 bases at V and 7 bases at J, with 18 bases in the middle.

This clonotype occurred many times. The CDR3 spells CASSPDPFDGQSYEQYF. The CDR3 DNA reads as TGTGCCAGCAGCCCCGACCCATTCGACGGACAATCCTACGAGCAGTACTTC. This rearrangement joins TRBV13 to TRBJ2-7; tentatively, D is TRBD1 (5 bases). V lost 5 bases, J lost 1 base, and 21 bases lay in between. The CDR3 totals 17 residues. Germline V gene data show CDR1 as PRHDT and CDR2 as FYEKMQ (reference sequence). The full variable domain, its missing parts supplied by reference TRBV13 and TRBJ2-7, is AAGVIQSPRHLIKEKRETATLKCYPIPRHDTVYWYQQGPGQDPQFLISFYEKMQSDKGSIPDRFSAQQFSDYHSELNMSSLELGDSALYFCASSPDPFDGQSYEQYFGPGTRLTVT.

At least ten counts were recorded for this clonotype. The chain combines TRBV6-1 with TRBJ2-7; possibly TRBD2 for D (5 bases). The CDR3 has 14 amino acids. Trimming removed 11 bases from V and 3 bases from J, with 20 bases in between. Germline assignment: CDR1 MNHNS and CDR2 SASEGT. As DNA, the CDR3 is TGTGCCTCCCGTCCCCCCGCTAGCCACTACGAGCAGTACTTC. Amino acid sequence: CASRPPASHYEQYF.

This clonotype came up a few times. The CDR3 sequence is CSVRSDRVYF. The CDR3 coding sequence is TGCAGCGTCCGGTCGGACCGTGTGTATTTT. The chain carries TRBV29-1 and TRBJ2-3; D gene ambiguous. CDR3 size: 10 residues. Germline values: CDR1 SQVTM, CDR2 ANQGSEA. V was cut by 6 bases and J by 14 bases, with 15 bases left in between.

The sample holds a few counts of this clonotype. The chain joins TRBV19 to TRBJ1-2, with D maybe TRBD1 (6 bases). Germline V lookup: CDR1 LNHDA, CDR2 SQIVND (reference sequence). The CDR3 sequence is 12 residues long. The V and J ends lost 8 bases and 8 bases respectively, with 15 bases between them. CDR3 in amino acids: CASWDTPRGYTF. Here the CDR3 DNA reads TGTGCCAGTTGGGACACCCCTCGGGGCTACACCTTC.

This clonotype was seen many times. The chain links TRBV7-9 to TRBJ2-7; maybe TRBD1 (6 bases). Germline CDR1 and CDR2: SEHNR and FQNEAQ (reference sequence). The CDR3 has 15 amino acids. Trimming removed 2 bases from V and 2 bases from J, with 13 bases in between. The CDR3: CASSLSQGWPYEQYF. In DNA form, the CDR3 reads TGTGCCAGCAGCTTATCACAGGGTTGGCCCTACGAGCAGTACTTC.

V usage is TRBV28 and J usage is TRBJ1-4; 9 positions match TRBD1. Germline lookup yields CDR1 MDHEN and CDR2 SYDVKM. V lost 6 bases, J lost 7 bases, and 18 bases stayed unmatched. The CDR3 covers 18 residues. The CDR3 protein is CASSVSLTGTGLFEKLFF. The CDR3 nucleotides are TGTGCCAGCAGCGTAAGCCTCACCGGGACAGGGCTATTTGAAAAACTGTTTTTT.

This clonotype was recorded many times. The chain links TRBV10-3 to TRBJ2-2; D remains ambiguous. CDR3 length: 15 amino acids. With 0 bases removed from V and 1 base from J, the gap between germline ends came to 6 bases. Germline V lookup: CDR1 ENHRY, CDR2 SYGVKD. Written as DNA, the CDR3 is TGTGCCATCAGTGAGTCGGTGGGGAACACCGGGGAGCTGTTTTTT. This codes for CAISESVGNTGELFF.

The CDR3 bases are TGTGCCAGCAGCTATCGGACAGGGGGCGTCTACGAGCAGTACTTC. This encodes CASSYRTGGVYEQYF. The J gene is TRBJ2-7, the V gene TRBV7-2; 11 bases align to TRBD1. V lost 4 bases to trimming and J lost 3 bases; unmatched junction nucleotides: 5. Germline assignment: CDR1 SGHTA and CDR2 FQGNSA. The CDR3 runs 15 residues. Looking up the rest from reference TRBV7-2 and TRBJ2-7 gives the full variable domain: GAGVSQSPSNKVTEKGKDVELRCDPISGHTALYWYRQSLGQGLEFLIYFQGNSAPDKSGLPSDRFSAERTGGSVSTLTIQRTQQEDSAVYLCASSYRTGGVYEQYFGPGTRLTVT.

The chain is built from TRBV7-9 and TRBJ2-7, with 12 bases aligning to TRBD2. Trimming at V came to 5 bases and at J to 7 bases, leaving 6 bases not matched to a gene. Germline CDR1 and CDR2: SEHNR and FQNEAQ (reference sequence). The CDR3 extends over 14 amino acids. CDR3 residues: CASSPTSGRGEQYF. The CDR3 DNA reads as TGTGCCAGCAGCCCGACTAGCGGGAGAGGGGAGCAGTACTTC.

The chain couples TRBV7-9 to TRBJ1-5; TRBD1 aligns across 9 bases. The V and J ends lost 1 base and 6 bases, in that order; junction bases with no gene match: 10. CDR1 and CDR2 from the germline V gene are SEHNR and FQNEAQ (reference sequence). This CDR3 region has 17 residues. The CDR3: CASSLGQAGTGSQPQHF. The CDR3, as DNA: TGTGCCAGCAGCTTAGGACAGGCCGGGACAGGGAGTCAGCCCCAGCATTTT. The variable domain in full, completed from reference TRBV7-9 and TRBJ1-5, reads DTGVSQNPRHKITKRGQNVTFRCDPISEHNRLYWYRQTLGQGPEFLTYFQNEAQLEKSRLLSDRFSAERPKGSFSTLEIQRTEQGDSAMYLCASSLGQAGTGSQPQHFGDGTRLSIL.

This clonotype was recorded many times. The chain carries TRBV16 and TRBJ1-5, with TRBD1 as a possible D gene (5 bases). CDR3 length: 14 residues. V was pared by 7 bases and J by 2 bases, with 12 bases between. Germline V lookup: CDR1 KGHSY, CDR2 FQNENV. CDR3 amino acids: CASTGGGGNQPQHF. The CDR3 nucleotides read TGTGCCAGCACCGGTGGAGGGGGCAATCAGCCCCAGCATTTT.

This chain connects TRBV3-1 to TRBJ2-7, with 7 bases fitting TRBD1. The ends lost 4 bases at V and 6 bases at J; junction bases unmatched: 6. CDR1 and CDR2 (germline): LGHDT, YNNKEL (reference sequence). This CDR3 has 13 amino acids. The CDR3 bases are TGTGCCAGCAGCCGACAGGGAATAAGCGAGCAGTACTTC. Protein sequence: CASSRQGISEQYF.

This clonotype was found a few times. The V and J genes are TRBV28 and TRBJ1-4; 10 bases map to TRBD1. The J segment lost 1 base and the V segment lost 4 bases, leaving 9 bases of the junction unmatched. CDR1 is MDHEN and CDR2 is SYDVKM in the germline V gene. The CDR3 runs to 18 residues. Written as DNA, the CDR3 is TGTGCCAGCAGTTCTCTGGGACAGGGGAAGAGAACTAATGAAAAACTGTTTTTT. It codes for CASSSLGQGKRTNEKLFF.

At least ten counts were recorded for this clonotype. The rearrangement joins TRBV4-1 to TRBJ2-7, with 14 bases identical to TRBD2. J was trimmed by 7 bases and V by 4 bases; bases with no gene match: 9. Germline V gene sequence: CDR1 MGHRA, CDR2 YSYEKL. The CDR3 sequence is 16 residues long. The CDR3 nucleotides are TGCGCCAGCAGCCTCACCCGGACTAGCGGGAGGAGTGAGCAGTACTTC. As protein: CASSLTRTSGRSEQYF.

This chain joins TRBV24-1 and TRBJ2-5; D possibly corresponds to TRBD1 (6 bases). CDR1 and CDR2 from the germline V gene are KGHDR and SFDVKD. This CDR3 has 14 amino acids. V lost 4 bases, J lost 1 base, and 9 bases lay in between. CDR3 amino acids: CATSEEDSQETQYF. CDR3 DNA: TGTGCCACCAGTGAGGAGGACAGCCAAGAGACCCAGTACTTC.

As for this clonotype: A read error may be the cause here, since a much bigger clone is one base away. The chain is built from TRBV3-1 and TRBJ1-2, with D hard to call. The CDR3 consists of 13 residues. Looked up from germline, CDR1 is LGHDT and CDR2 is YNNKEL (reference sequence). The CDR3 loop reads CASSQDSGEDYAF. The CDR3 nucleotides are TGTGCCAGCAGCCAAGATTCGGGTGAGGACTACGCCTTC. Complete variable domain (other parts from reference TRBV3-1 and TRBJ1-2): DTAVSQTPKYLVTQMGNDKSIKCEQNLGHDTMYWYKQDSKKFLKIMFSYNNKELIINETVPNRFSPKSPDKAHLNLHINSLELGDSAVYFCASSQDSGEDYAFGSGTRLTVV.

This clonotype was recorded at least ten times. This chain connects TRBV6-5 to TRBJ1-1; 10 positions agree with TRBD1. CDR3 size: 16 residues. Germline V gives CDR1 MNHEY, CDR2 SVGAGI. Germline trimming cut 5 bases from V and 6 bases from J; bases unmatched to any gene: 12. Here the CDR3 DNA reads TGTGCCAGCAGTCGACGACAGGGGGCGGGGGGGGCTGAAGCTTTCTTT. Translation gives CASSRRQGAGGAEAFF.

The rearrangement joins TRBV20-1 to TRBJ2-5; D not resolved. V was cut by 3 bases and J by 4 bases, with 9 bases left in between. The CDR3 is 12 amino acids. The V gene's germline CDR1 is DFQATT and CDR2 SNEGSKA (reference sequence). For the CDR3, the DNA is TGCAGTGCTAGGATAGGGTCAGAGACCCAGTACTTC. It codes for CSARIGSETQYF.

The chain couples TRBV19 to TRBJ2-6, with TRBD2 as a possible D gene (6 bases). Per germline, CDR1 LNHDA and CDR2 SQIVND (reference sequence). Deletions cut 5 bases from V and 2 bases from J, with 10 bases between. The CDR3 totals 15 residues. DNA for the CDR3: TGTGCCAGTAGTGGAGGGGAGCCTGGGGCCAACGTCCTGACTTTC. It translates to CASSGGEPGANVLTF.

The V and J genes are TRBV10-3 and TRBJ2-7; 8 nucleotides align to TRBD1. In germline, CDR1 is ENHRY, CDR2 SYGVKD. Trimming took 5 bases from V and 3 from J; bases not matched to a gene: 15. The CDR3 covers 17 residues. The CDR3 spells CAISPSTGADGNYEQYF. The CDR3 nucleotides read TGTGCCATCAGTCCGTCGACAGGGGCTGACGGGAACTACGAGCAGTACTTC.

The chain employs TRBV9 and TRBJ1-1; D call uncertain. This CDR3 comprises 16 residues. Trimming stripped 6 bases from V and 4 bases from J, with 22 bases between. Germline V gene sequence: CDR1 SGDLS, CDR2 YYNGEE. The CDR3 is CASTTQAGVSLTEAFF. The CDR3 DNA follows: TGTGCCAGCACGACCCAGGCGGGTGTGAGCCTCACTGAAGCTTTCTTT.